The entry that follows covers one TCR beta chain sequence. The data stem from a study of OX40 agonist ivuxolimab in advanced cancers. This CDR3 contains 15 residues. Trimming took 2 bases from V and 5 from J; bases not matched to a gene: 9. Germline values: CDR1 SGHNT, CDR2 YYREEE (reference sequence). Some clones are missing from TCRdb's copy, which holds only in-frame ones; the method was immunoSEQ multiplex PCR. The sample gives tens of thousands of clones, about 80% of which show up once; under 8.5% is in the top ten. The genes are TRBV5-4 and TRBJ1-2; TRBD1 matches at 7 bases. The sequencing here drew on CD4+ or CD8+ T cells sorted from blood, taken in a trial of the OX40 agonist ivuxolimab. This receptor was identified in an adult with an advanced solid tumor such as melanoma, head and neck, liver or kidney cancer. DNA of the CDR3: TGTGCCAGCAGCTTTCCGGGACAGTCGTCGTATGGCTACACCTTC. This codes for CASSFPGQSSYGYTF.